This T cell receptor (beta chain) was sequenced during a study of shared clonotypes between healthy human individuals. In the study overall: The composition of the donors was a couple of women and a few men aged 18 to 49.

Germline V gene lookup returns CDR1 SNHLY and CDR2 FYNNEI. CDR3 length equals 15 residues. V gave up 3 bases and J gave up 9 bases; unmatched junction bases: 7. The sequencing of unsorted PBMC DNA took place on ten immunoSEQ deep assay plates. Using immunoSEQ multiplex PCR, the repertoire was profiled, and TCRdb retains in-frame clones only, with some absent. The profile shows hundreds of thousands of clones, 70% to 80% of them singletons. The source is a woman between 35 and 50 years old in good health. Some clones in this sample may be carry-over from other donors' samples. This chain connects TRBV2 to TRBJ2-1; 11 bases are a match to TRBD2. Sequencing was done on a sample of PBMCs. The CDR3 here is CASSEGLAVGLEQFF. The CDR3 nucleotides read TGTGCCAGCAGTGAGGGACTAGCGGTGGGGCTTGAGCAGTTCTTC.